This T cell receptor (beta chain) was found in a study of cytomegalovirus exposure and HLA in healthy donors. 13 Jbeta primers and 60 Vbeta primers were used for the PCR. Assay: immunoSEQ multiplex PCR; the TCRdb copy retains only in-frame clones and omits some. The data show 78,000 or so clones, 62% seen once. Donors were nominally healthy when sampled, though unrecorded immune exposures were likely. Regarding this clone: The target antigen is unknown.

Study conclusions and caveats: Productive rates of about 87% or about 30% were seen for most TCR beta V segments in an earlier analysis. A cluster of highly shared sequence variants was likely a sequencing artifact.

The clonotype originates from a male donor in good health and CMV-seropositive. Sequencing was carried out using PBMCs.

CDR3 sequence reads: CASSYSGRIGTGELFF. The CDR3 DNA reads as TGTGCCAGCAGTTACTCCGGCAGGATCGGCACCGGGGAGCTGTTTTTT. V gene TRBV6-5 combines with J gene TRBJ2-2; D is undetermined. This CDR3 has 16 amino acids. The germline CDR1 and CDR2 sequences are MNHEY and SVGAGI. Trimming removed 0 bases from V and 4 bases from J, with 12 bases in between.